The entry below describes one T cell receptor (beta chain). It lacks a known antigen. Per-base qualities were not stored, and no clone one base away is much larger. These data belong to a study of shared clonotypes between healthy human individuals (dated by TCRdb to the early 2020s). Regarding the research as a whole: Three men and two women, aged 18 to 49 years, made up the cohort. Leukapheresis yielded between about 0.94 and 8.9 billion PBMCs per donor. To increase sequencing depth and limit assay-specific biases, different laboratories used diverse techniques to prepare libraries and sequence TCR repertoires. To estimate repertoire size and how much clonotype sharing occurs between individuals, the study deeply sequenced the blood TCR repertoires of roughly 5 healthy adults. Results and caveats for the whole study, not just this receptor: The genetic and exposure-history diversity represented was limited by the small number of donors. Sampling was restricted to blood, and TCR repertoires in tissue are likely to differ from TCR repertoires in blood. Based on pairwise subsampling, the degree of clonotype sharing among donors was expected to be affected by sequencing depth.

V and J are trimmed by 6 bases and 5 bases, and the gene matches miss 7 bases of the junction. The CDR3, cysteine through phenylalanine, is 15 amino acids long. The DNA shown is the 45-base CDR3, in frame from base 1. Sequences SNHLY (CDR1) and FYNNEI (CDR2) are obtained from the germline V gene. TCR CDR3 regions were amplified from genomic DNA by multiplex PCR using the deep immunoSEQ assay. Genomic DNA extracted from each cell subset was distributed evenly over all wells of several immunoSEQ 96-well plates, and each plate served as one replicate. Each replicate PCR for unsorted PBMC received roughly 300 ng genomic DNA, equal to around 30,000 T cell genomes. Genomic DNA from unsorted PBMC was sequenced over ten immunoSEQ deep assay plates. Purified libraries were quantified with a Qubit 3.0 fluorometer, sized on a Bioanalyzer 2100, and re-quantified with the KAPA Library Quantification kit. Every immunoSEQ 96-well plate was sequenced on a dedicated single-read 150-cycle Illumina NextSeq 550 flow cell. The authors' pipeline ran thus. Because only junctional sequences without quality scores were contained in the immunoSEQ output, filtering matching that applied to full-length reads could not be performed. To assign V/J genes and CDR3, sequences were annotated against IMGT germline references using PyIR, a Python wrapper for IgBLAST v1.9. Reads were removed for weak V/J assignments (E-value above 1e-6), missing CDR3, stop codons, out-of-frame junctions, or ambiguous translated residues. V3J clonotypes were defined as sequences sharing an identical inferred V gene, J gene, and CDR3 amino acid sequence. Percentage overlap between repertoires was calculated by dividing the number of shared unique clonotypes by the size of the smaller repertoire. RTK rarefaction, the Chao1 estimator, and Recon v2.1 estimates of unobserved clonotypes were used to assess repertoire richness. TCRdb took over this immuneACCESS table, retaining in-frame rearrangements with V and J assigned. Such tables are incomplete; in checked studies, under half of the missing clones stem from an unresolved V gene, and the remainder is unexplained. V and J calls and clone size follow that table, whereas D and trimming were derived from the DNA. Here the sample has about 99,000 clones; over 40% occur a single time. Clones ranked in the top ten supply approximately 15% of the sample.

The donors were healthy, HIV-negative adults who had no recently reported acute infections or vaccinations. All donors were Caucasian adults living in Nashville, Tennessee, USA. For unsorted samples, about 90 million PBMCs were counted, and genomic DNA was extracted using the QIAamp DNA Blood Mini kit. After blood collection by leukapheresis, PBMCs were isolated using Ficoll-Histopaque density gradient centrifugation and then cryopreserved in the vapor phase of liquid nitrogen. The V gene is TRBV2 and the J gene is TRBJ2-2; 9 bases in the middle match TRBD1. The source material was PBMCs. This clonotype was sampled from a woman aged 35 to 49 in good health. Some clones in this sample may be carry-over from other donors' samples. Here is the DNA: TGTGCCAGCAGACCCGGGACAGGGAGGACCGGGGAGCTGTTTTTT. The encoded protein is CASRPGTGRTGELFF.